The 30 T cell receptor beta chains reported below all come from one sample, sequenced in a study of T-cell reconstitution after alpha-beta-depleted transplantation in children. Library preparation (for TCRbeta) was performed with unique molecular identifiers. TCRdb fed the PCR reads into MiXCR, producing one record per CDR3 protein. The profile shows 200,000 to 250,000 distinct CDR3 sequences, about 8.2% of them singletons. The input for sequencing was PBMCs, mostly from graft donor cells, taken 360 days after TCRalphabeta/CD19-depleted stem cell transplant. All receptors come from a male patient between 2 and 9 years old who had a stem cell transplant for acute myeloid leukemia, so the T cells may come from the graft donor.

This clonotype was found many times. V gene TRBV3-1 combines with J gene TRBJ1-1, with D hard to call. The length of the CDR3 is 12 residues. Germline V gives CDR1 LGHDT, CDR2 YNNKEL (reference sequence). V was trimmed by 0 bases and J by 11 bases, leaving 10 bases between them. The CDR3 nucleotides read TGTGCCAGCAGCCAAGATCGTCGGGTCGCTTTCTTT. It is translated as CASSQDRRVAFF.

This chain uses TRBV7-3 with TRBJ2-1; 10 bases are a match to TRBD2. The germline V gene encodes CDR1 SGHTA and CDR2 FQGTGA. J gave up 6 bases and V 1 base, and 6 bases lay outside the gene matches. This CDR3 is 16 amino acids long. The CDR3 protein is CASSLRQAGGRNEQFF. The CDR3 DNA reads TGTGCCAGCAGCTTAAGACAAGCGGGGGGGCGCAATGAGCAGTTCTTC.

The chain is built from TRBV7-3 and TRBJ1-5; D is uncertain. This CDR3 has 13 residues. Germline V gene lookup returns CDR1 SGHTA and CDR2 FQGTGA. V gave up 3 bases and J gave up 4 bases, with 7 bases separating them. CDR3 DNA: TGTGCCAGCAGCTTTCAGTCGAATCAGCCCCAGCATTTT. This sequence encodes CASSFQSNQPQHF.

This clonotype turned up a few times. The gene calls are TRBV7-2 and TRBJ2-7, with D perhaps matching TRBD1 (5 bases). CDR1 is SGHTA and CDR2 is FQGNSA in the germline V gene. V dropped 2 bases and J dropped 3 bases, with 11 bases sitting between them. The CDR3 is 14 amino acids. DNA for the CDR3: TGTGCCAGCAGCTTACAGGGCAACGGCTACGAGCAGTACTTC. This gives the protein CASSLQGNGYEQYF.

This clonotype was counted a few times. The chain carries TRBV7-2 and TRBJ1-2, with 9 bases that match TRBD1. The CDR3 is 16 residues long. Germline assignment: CDR1 SGHTA and CDR2 FQGNSA. J was trimmed by 2 bases and V by 2 bases; bases with no gene match: 6. The CDR3 loop is CASSLYGQGLNYGYTF. The CDR3 DNA reads as TGTGCCAGCAGCTTATACGGACAGGGGCTCAACTATGGCTACACCTTC.

This clonotype was counted between two and nine times. The gene calls are TRBV7-9 and TRBJ2-3, with TRBD2 matching 9 bases. The CDR3 has 15 residues. After removal of 5 bases from V and 5 bases from J, the junction contained 8 bases not matched to a gene. Looked up from germline, CDR1 is SEHNR and CDR2 is FQNEAQ (reference sequence). The CDR3 bases are TGTGCCAGCAGCAGGCGGGAGGGCCGAATAGATACGCAGTATTTT. Translation gives CASSRREGRIDTQYF.

In its sample, this clonotype was seen many times. J is TRBJ1-1 and V is TRBV18; no clear D. With 0 bases removed from V and 1 base from J, the gap between germline ends came to 6 bases. Germline assignment: CDR1 KGHSH and CDR2 LQKENI. The CDR3 sequence is 14 residues long. Written as DNA, the CDR3 is TGTGCCAGCTCACCACCGAGTAAGAACACTGAAGCTTTCTTT. The encoded protein is CASSPPSKNTEAFF.

This clonotype has more than one count but fewer than ten. The J gene is TRBJ2-5, the V gene TRBV29-1; 8 bases fit TRBD1. Looked up from germline, CDR1 is SQVTM and CDR2 is ANQGSEA. The CDR3 totals 14 residues. V was clipped by 3 bases and J by 5 bases; unmatched bases: 8. The CDR3 loop reads CSVDPLQGVETQYF. Here the CDR3 DNA reads TGCAGCGTTGACCCACTACAGGGGGTCGAGACCCAGTACTTC.

This clonotype was picked up a small number of times. The chain links TRBV5-1 to TRBJ1-4; 10 bases are shared with TRBD1. The CDR3 loop spans 17 amino acids. Trimming at V came to 1 base and at J to 5 bases, leaving 8 bases not matched to a gene. Germline V lookup: CDR1 SGHRS, CDR2 YFSETQ. CDR3 sequence reads: CASSLFGTGEKNEKLFF. The CDR3 DNA sequence: TGCGCCAGCAGCTTGTTCGGGACAGGGGAGAAGAATGAAAAACTGTTTTTT.

For the CDR3, the DNA is TGCGCCAGCAGCTTAGGAGGGGAAGCGGAGACCCAGTACTTC. As protein: CASSLGGEAETQYF. The rearrangement joins TRBV5-1 to TRBJ2-5; D is possibly TRBD2 (6 bases). Looked up from germline, CDR1 is SGHRS and CDR2 is YFSETQ. V dropped 2 bases and J dropped 5 bases, with 13 bases sitting between them. CDR3 length: 14 amino acids. The whole variable domain, filled in from reference TRBV5-1 and TRBJ2-5, reads KAGVTQTPRYLIKTRGQQVTLSCSPISGHRSVSWYQQTPGQGLQFLFEYFSETQRNKGNFPGRFSGRQFSNSRSEMNVSTLELGDSALYLCASSLGGEAETQYFGPGTRLLVL.

This clonotype was counted at least ten times. This chain uses TRBV12-3 or TRBV12-4 with TRBJ2-7; D is perhaps TRBD1 (5 bases). Trimming pared 1 base from V and 3 bases from J, leaving 10 bases between. This CDR3 has 14 residues. CDR3 residues: CASSLGLGLYEQYF. The CDR3 DNA follows: TGTGCCAGCAGTTTAGGACTGGGGCTCTACGAGCAGTACTTC.

The table lists this clonotype with a few counts. The V gene is TRBV5-1, the J gene TRBJ2-1; D is ambiguous. The CDR3 loop spans 12 amino acids. Per the germline V gene, CDR1 is SGHRS and CDR2 is YFSETQ. Trimming removed 2 bases at V and 6 bases at J, with 6 bases between. The CDR3 bases are TGCGCCAGCAGCTTCATAAGCAATGAGCAGTTCTTC. As protein: CASSFISNEQFF.

The V and J genes are TRBV7-6 and TRBJ2-2; no firm D call. CDR1 and CDR2 (germline): SGHVS, FNYEAQ. The CDR3 runs 14 residues. Trimming left V 5 bases short and J 5 bases short, with 12 bases between. The CDR3: CASSPLGATGELFF. In DNA, the CDR3 is TGTGCCAGCAGCCCCTTAGGAGCGACCGGGGAGCTGTTTTTT.

This clonotype came up a few times. The chain has TRBV7-3 and TRBJ2-7; 11 bases are a match to TRBD2. Germline loops: CDR1 SGHTA, CDR2 FQGTGA. The CDR3 spans 19 residues. V lost 1 base and J lost 0; bases outside the gene matches: 11. CDR3 sequence reads: CASSLRSGLAGGSSYEQYF. The CDR3 DNA reads as TGTGCCAGCAGCTTAAGGTCGGGTCTAGCGGGGGGAAGCTCCTACGAGCAGTACTTC.

The DNA of the CDR3 is TGTGCCAGCAGTTTTAGGAATGTAGACGAGCAGTACTTC. This sequence encodes CASSFRNVDEQYF. The gene calls are TRBV12-3 or TRBV12-4 and TRBJ2-7; D is unclear. This CDR3 is built from 13 residues. V lost 3 bases, J lost 5 bases, and 11 bases lay in between.

This clonotype came up many times. The V call is TRBV5-1, the J call TRBJ2-1, with TRBD1 identical over 9 bases. The trim removed 3 bases at V and 5 bases at J, leaving 3 bases unmatched. The germline V gene encodes CDR1 SGHRS and CDR2 YFSETQ. The CDR3 is 14 residues long. DNA for the CDR3: TGCGCCAGCAGCTCCGGGACAGGGAACAATGAGCAGTTCTTC. Protein sequence: CASSSGTGNNEQFF.

This clonotype was seen a handful of times. The V gene is TRBV20-1, the J gene TRBJ1-1; TRBD1 matches at 9 bases. The CDR3 spans 15 residues. Per germline, CDR1 DFQATT and CDR2 SNEGSKA (reference sequence). V dropped 3 bases and J dropped 4; count of bases not matched to a gene: 9. The DNA of the CDR3 is TGCAGTGCTAGTCTCTCGGGACAGGGTTTCACTGAAGCTTTCTTT. Translating gives CSASLSGQGFTEAFF.

Concerning this clonotype itself: Sequence at one end of the junction differs from germline and may be a read error. This chain links TRBV12-3 or TRBV12-4 with TRBJ2-1; TRBD2 matches 8 bases. The CDR3 totals 17 residues. The CDR3 sequence is CTSSLGPQGLAPNEQFF. CDR3 nucleotide sequence: TGTACCAGCAGTTTAGGGCCCCAAGGACTAGCTCCTAATGAGCAGTTCTTC.

This CDR3 reads CASSSWAGVNTGELFF. The CDR3 coding sequence is TGTGCCAGCAGTTCCTGGGCAGGAGTGAACACCGGGGAGCTGTTTTTT. V gene TRBV12-3 or TRBV12-4 combines with J gene TRBJ2-2, with no clear D. The CDR3 contains 16 residues. The V end was cut by 4 bases, the J end by 1 base, with 13 bases between.

The chain joins TRBV13 to TRBJ1-2, with a weak D call TRBD1 (6 bases). CDR1 and CDR2 from the germline V gene are PRHDT and FYEKMQ (reference sequence). V dropped 1 base and J dropped 4 bases, with 13 bases sitting between them. The CDR3 sequence is 15 residues long. The CDR3 nucleotides read TGTGCCAGCAGCTTAGCCCTGGACAGTACCTATGGCTACACCTTC. Its translation: CASSLALDSTYGYTF. The full variable domain, completed using reference TRBV13 and TRBJ1-2, is AAGVIQSPRHLIKEKRETATLKCYPIPRHDTVYWYQQGPGQDPQFLISFYEKMQSDKGSIPDRFSAQQFSDYHSELNMSSLELGDSALYFCASSLALDSTYGYTFGSGTRLTVV.

This clonotype was detected a few times. The gene calls are TRBV9 and TRBJ2-7, with a tentative D call TRBD2 (6 bases). CDR3 length: 14 amino acids. V lost 2 bases to trimming and J lost 2 bases, with 11 bases between them. Looked up from germline, CDR1 is SGDLS and CDR2 is YYNGEE. The CDR3 region has the DNA TGTGCCAGCAGCGTGGATAGCGGCCCCTACGAGCAGTACTTC. Translation gives CASSVDSGPYEQYF. The whole variable domain, filled in from reference TRBV9 and TRBJ2-7, reads DSGVTQTPKHLITATGQRVTLRCSPRSGDLSVYWYQQSLDQGLQFLIQYYNGEERAKGNILERFSAQQFPDLHSELNLSSLELGDSALYFCASSVDSGPYEQYFGPGTRLTVT.

This clonotype was observed many times. V gene TRBV20-1 combines with J gene TRBJ1-2; D is undetermined. This CDR3 region has 15 residues. Deletions cut 1 base from V and 2 bases from J, with 14 bases between. Germline assignment: CDR1 DFQATT and CDR2 SNEGSKA (reference sequence). The CDR3 DNA sequence: TGCAGTGCTAGAGGAACCGTCCCACAAAACTATGGCTACACCTTC. Its translation: CSARGTVPQNYGYTF.

This clonotype was observed a handful of times. The V call is TRBV12-3 or TRBV12-4, the J call TRBJ2-7; D is possibly TRBD2 (5 bases). CDR3 size: 16 residues. Trimming removed 5 bases at V and 0 bases at J, with 17 bases between. CDR3 in DNA: TGTGCCAGCAGTCCCTCGGTGAGGGCCAGCTCCTACGAGCAGTACTTC. Amino acids: CASSPSVRASSYEQYF.

This chain uses TRBV5-5 with TRBJ2-7; 7 bases are a match to TRBD1. Germline values: CDR1 SGHKS, CDR2 YYEKEE (reference sequence). The CDR3 has 13 residues. After removal of 4 bases from V and 5 bases from J, the junction contained 6 bases not matched to a gene. The CDR3 DNA reads TGTGCCAGCAGCATAACTACAGGGGACGAGCAGTACGTC. Amino acid sequence: CASSITTGDEQYV.

This clonotype has a count of ten or more. The CDR3 sequence is CAISEKGFYEQYV. CDR3 DNA: TGTGCCATCAGTGAGAAGGGGTTCTACGAGCAGTACGTC. This rearrangement joins TRBV10-3 to TRBJ2-7, with D possibly being TRBD1 (5 bases). CDR1 and CDR2 from the germline V gene are ENHRY and SYGVKD. The CDR3 totals 13 residues. V was trimmed by 2 bases and J by 3 bases, leaving 8 bases between them.

This clonotype was counted only a few times. The rearrangement uses TRBV5-1 and TRBJ2-3, with TRBD2 matching over 9 bases. V shed 0 bases, J shed 0 bases, and the junction held 5 bases outside the gene matches. This CDR3 contains 17 residues. The germline gives CDR1 SGHRS, CDR2 YFSETQ. The DNA of the CDR3 is TGCGCCAGCAGCTTGGTCCCGCGGGGGGGTAGCACAGATACGCAGTATTTT. It encodes CASSLVPRGGSTDTQYF.

This chain links TRBV10-3 with TRBJ2-7; TRBD2 aligns across 12 bases. The V gene's germline CDR1 is ENHRY and CDR2 SYGVKD. V was pared by 2 bases and J by 4 bases, with 3 bases of the junction left unmatched. The CDR3 runs 15 residues. In DNA, the CDR3 is TGTGCCATCAGTGAGCTAGCGGGAGGGCAGTACGAGCAGTACTTC. This translates into CAISELAGGQYEQYF.

The chain employs TRBV29-1 and TRBJ2-2; no clear D. V was pared by 6 bases and J by 1 base, with 6 bases between. CDR3 length equals 12 residues. CDR1 SQVTM and CDR2 ANQGSEA come from the germline V gene. This CDR3 reads CSVSRNTGELFF. The CDR3 DNA follows: TGCAGCGTCTCGCGGAACACCGGGGAGCTGTTTTTT.

This clonotype was found many times. The V and J genes are TRBV20-1 and TRBJ2-1; TRBD1 or TRBD2 may be the D gene (5 bases each). Trimming cost V 0 bases and J 0 bases, with 18 bases left between them. This CDR3 region has 18 residues. CDR1 is DFQATT, CDR2 SNEGSKA, per germline (reference sequence). For the CDR3, the DNA is TGCAGTGCTAGAGATGCTAGCCCGAGGGGTTTCTCCTACAATGAGCAGTTCTTC. Translated, it gives CSARDASPRGFSYNEQFF.

This clonotype occurred many times. The chain couples TRBV29-1 to TRBJ2-1; possible D gene TRBD2, 7 bases. The CDR3 is made up of 13 amino acids. V was trimmed by 3 bases and J by 5 bases, leaving 11 bases between them. Germline CDR1 reads SQVTM; CDR2 reads ANQGSEA. The chain's CDR3 is CSVEGGDNNEQFF. The DNA for the CDR3 is TGCAGCGTTGAGGGGGGGGACAACAATGAGCAGTTCTTC.